This T cell receptor (beta chain) was identified during a study of vaccination and CD4 T cells after COVID-19. Study details: Post-diagnosis, post-COVID samples were collected after a median around 100 days, ranging 35 to 161. A few convalescent patients underwent sampling at day 14 and then at days 161 to 241 post-vaccination, the study reports. General study points: The median count of SARS-CoV-2-reactive clonotypes rose from approximately 21 to 40, not significantly.

This clonotype was counted a single time. As yet, its antigen is unknown. Time point described: late sampling 161 to 241 days after vaccination in a few convalescent patients. TCRdb itself ran the PCR reads through MiXCR, one entry per CDR3 protein. The table records about 39,000 distinct CDR3 sequences, 36% of them present only once. Sample: CD4+ T cells from blood, taken about 7 months after SARS-CoV-2 vaccination. This clonotype originated in a human donor who had recovered from COVID-19.

CDR3 residues: CASSLVGTSNNEQFF. For the CDR3, the DNA is TGTGCCAGCAGCTTAGTCGGGACTAGTAACAATGAGCAGTTCTTC. The chain employs TRBV7-2 and TRBJ2-1; 8 nucleotides agree with TRBD2. The CDR3 consists of 15 residues. Looked up from germline, CDR1 is SGHTA and CDR2 is FQGNSA. With 1 base clipped from V and 5 bases from J, the junction kept 4 bases outside the gene matches.